This is a list of T cell receptor beta chains from one sample in a study of T cell responses to AZD1222 COVID-19 vaccine. TCRdb keeps only in-frame clones here, not all; method: immunoSEQ multiplex PCR. The repertoire holds some 130,000 clones, with 90% to 95% as singletons. Sequenced material: peripheral blood, taken 28 days after the second AZD1222 dose. The receptors originated from an adult who received the AZD1222 COVID-19 vaccine. The CDR3 runs from the conserved cysteine through the conserved F or W. The D gene is left open where the match is weak. Expanded clones get a size class; other rows say once, few or many, or leave the size out.

J: TRBJ1-1
V: TRBV19
D: .
size: .
DNA: TGTGCCAGTAGTATTGCGGGGTTTAGGGCTGAAGCTTTCTTT
CDR3: CASSIAGFRAEAFF

J: TRBJ1-5
V: TRBV2
D: TRBD1
size: .
DNA: TGTGCCAGCAGTTGGACAGGGGGCGAGGTCAATCAGCCCCAGCATTTT
CDR3: CASSWTGGEVNQPQHF

J: TRBJ2-3
V: TRBV7-3
D: .
size: .
DNA: TGTGCCAGCACCCTTGGCACCGGAGGTGCAGATACGCAGTATTTT
CDR3: CASTLGTGGADTQYF

J: TRBJ1-5
V: TRBV28
D: TRBD1
size: .
DNA: TGTGCCAGCAGTGCGGGACAGGGGTCTATTTGGGGTCAGCCCCAGCATTTT
CDR3: CASSAGQGSIWGQPQHF

J: TRBJ1-1
V: TRBV19
D: .
size: .
DNA: TGTGCCATATTATCCGGGACCAACACTGAAGCTTTCTTT
CDR3: CAILSGTNTEAFF

J: TRBJ2-2
V: TRBV12-3/TRBV12-4
D: .
size: .
DNA: TGTGCCATCGAGGTCGGGACCGGGGAGCTGTTTTTT
CDR3: CAIEVGTGELFF

J: TRBJ1-2
V: TRBV6-5
D: .
size: .
DNA: TGTGCCAGCAGTATCGACGACCGTGGAGGCTACACCTTC
CDR3: CASSIDDRGGYTF

J: TRBJ2-3
V: TRBV14
D: .
size: .
DNA: TGTGCCAGCAGCCAACCACAGGGGAGGGCAGATACGCAGTATTTT
CDR3: CASSQPQGRADTQYF

J: TRBJ2-1
V: TRBV2
D: TRBD2
size: .
DNA: TGTGCCAGCAGTAGAATAGCGGGGGGGCCGGGTGAGCAGTTCTTC
CDR3: CASSRIAGGPGEQFF

J: TRBJ1-4
V: TRBV30
D: TRBD1
size: .
DNA: TGTGCCTGGGGGACAGGGTTGAAACTGTTTTTT
CDR3: CAWGTGLKLFF

J: TRBJ2-7
V: TRBV18
D: .
size: .
DNA: TGTGCCAGCTCACCACTAACAGGCGAGCAGTACTTC
CDR3: CASSPLTGEQYF

J: TRBJ2-5
V: TRBV19
D: TRBD2
size: .
DNA: TGTGCCAGTAGTATCGGGTCGGGGGGGCAAGAGACCCAGTACTTC
CDR3: CASSIGSGGQETQYF

J: TRBJ1-4
V: TRBV19
D: TRBD1
size: .
DNA: TGTGCCAGTAGTGAACAGGGGACTAATGAAAAACTGTTTTTT
CDR3: CASSEQGTNEKLFF

J: TRBJ2-1
V: TRBV7-3
D: .
size: .
DNA: TGTGCCAGCAGCCAAAGAACGGGGGTCTACAATGAGCAGTTCTTC
CDR3: CASSQRTGVYNEQFF

J: TRBJ1-5
V: TRBV2
D: TRBD1
size: .
DNA: TGTGCCAGCAGCGGGACAGGGCATCAGCCCCAGCATTTT
CDR3: CASSGTGHQPQHF

J: TRBJ2-2
V: TRBV6-2/TRBV6-3
D: .
size: .
DNA: TGTGCCAGCAGCCCGGCCGGTACCGGGGAGCTGTTTTTT
CDR3: CASSPAGTGELFF

J: TRBJ1-1
V: TRBV11-2
D: .
size: .
DNA: TGTGCCAGCAGCTCACCAGCGGGCGAAAAGGCTTTCTTT
CDR3: CASSSPAGEKAFF

J: TRBJ1-2
V: TRBV12-3/TRBV12-4
D: .
size: .
DNA: TGTGCCAGCAGACCTTCAGGGAATGGCTACACCTTC
CDR3: CASRPSGNGYTF

J: TRBJ2-7
V: TRBV6-5
D: .
size: .
DNA: TGTGCCAGCAGCGGGACTCTTGCTTTCTACGAGCAGTACTTC
CDR3: CASSGTLAFYEQYF

J: TRBJ1-1
V: TRBV7-8
D: TRBD1
size: .
DNA: TGTGCCAGCAGACGACAGGGAGCTGAAGCTTTCTTT
CDR3: CASRRQGAEAFF

J: TRBJ1-4
V: TRBV11-3
D: .
size: once
DNA: TGTGCCAGCAGCTTAGAAAGAAGTAAACCACTGTTTTTT
CDR3: CASSLERSKPLFF

J: TRBJ1-4
V: TRBV14
D: .
size: .
DNA: TGTGCCAGCAGCCAATATCGAAATGAAAAACTGTTTTTT
CDR3: CASSQYRNEKLFF

J: TRBJ1-4
V: TRBV9
D: .
size: .
DNA: TGTGCCAGCAGCGCAACTGGGGCGGGTAATGAAAAACTGTTTTTT
CDR3: CASSATGAGNEKLFF

J: TRBJ1-6
V: TRBV4-1
D: .
size: .
DNA: TGCGCCAGCAGCCAGAGGATTAATTCACCCCTCCACTTT
CDR3: CASSQRINSPLHF

J: TRBJ2-5
V: TRBV15
D: .
size: once
DNA: TGTGCCACCAGCAGAGATCCCTCCGGGGTGGAGACCCAGTACTTC
CDR3: CATSRDPSGVETQYF

J: TRBJ1-2
V: TRBV4-3
D: .
size: .
DNA: TGCGCCAGCAGCCAAGCCGATACAGGTGACTATGGCTACACCTTC
CDR3: CASSQADTGDYGYTF

J: TRBJ1-1
V: TRBV18
D: TRBD1
size: .
DNA: TGTGCCAGCTCGGCGCGGACAGGAGGTAACACTGAAGCTTTCTTT
CDR3: CASSARTGGNTEAFF

J: TRBJ1-6
V: TRBV7-9
D: TRBD1
size: once
DNA: TGTGCCAGCAGTTGGGACAGCGAGAGTTCACCCCTCCACTTT
CDR3: CASSWDSESSPLHF

J: TRBJ1-1
V: TRBV30
D: .
size: .
DNA: TGTGCCTGGAGTGGAGGAGCAGGCTTCACTGAAGCTTTCTTT
CDR3: CAWSGGAGFTEAFF

J: TRBJ2-7
V: TRBV11-3
D: .
size: .
DNA: TGTGCCAGCAGCCCCCAGGACGGGATATCCTACGAGCAGTACTTC
CDR3: CASSPQDGISYEQYF

J: TRBJ2-1
V: TRBV7-8
D: TRBD1
size: .
DNA: TGTGCCACCACACTCCGAAGGGGGCGGAACAATGAGCAGTTCTTC
CDR3: CATTLRRGRNNEQFF

J: TRBJ2-7
V: TRBV6-1
D: .
size: .
DNA: TGTGCCAGCAGTGAACCATTTGAGTTAGGGTCCTACGAGCAGTACTTC
CDR3: CASSEPFELGSYEQYF

J: TRBJ1-6
V: TRBV10-2
D: .
size: once
DNA: TGCGCCAGCAGGCCTAGTTCGGGAAATTCACCCCTCCACTTT
CDR3: CASRPSSGNSPLHF

J: TRBJ1-4
V: TRBV4-3
D: TRBD1
size: .
DNA: TGCGCCAGCAGCCAAGAAGGGGACAGGGGGCTCGAAAAACTGTTTTTT
CDR3: CASSQEGDRGLEKLFF

J: TRBJ1-2
V: TRBV3-1/TRBV3-2
D: .
size: .
DNA: TGTGCCAGCAGCGAAGGTGGGAGTCCCTATGGCTACACCTTC
CDR3: CASSEGGSPYGYTF